This T cell receptor (beta chain) appears in the sequencing data of a study of T cells after yellow fever vaccination. Study findings and constraints: Researchers report a weaker secondary response that nonetheless peaked faster, day 5 versus 15. Abundant clonotypes (contaminants from the bulk population) could be present in FACS-sorted repertoires. After the booster, roughly 96% of CD4 and just over 85% of CD8 primary-response clones were re-detected.

The CDR3 extends over 16 amino acids. V shed 0 bases and J shed 2 bases, with 12 bases lying between them. Germline CDR1 SNHLY, CDR2 FYNNEI. Each CDR3 protein gets one entry after TCRdb re-called the 5' RACE reads with MiXCR. The sample consists of some 320,000 distinct CDR3 sequences, approximately 4% of them appearing once. This clonotype was detected many times. Its target is not known. The sample in question was PBMCs, obtained 15 days after the yellow fever booster vaccination. This sequence joins TRBV2 and TRBJ2-3; D call uncertain. The source is a man aged 18 to 30 who received the YFV17D yellow fever vaccine. In DNA form, the CDR3 reads TGTGCCAGCAGTGAAGCTTACTTAGGGCACACAGATACGCAGTATTTT. Translated: CASSEAYLGHTDTQYF.